This entry lists 20 T cell receptor beta chains sequenced from one sample in a study of shared clonotypes between healthy human individuals. TCRdb keeps only in-frame clones here, not all; method: immunoSEQ multiplex PCR. The sample includes 2 million to 3 million clones, approximately 94% seen only once; the top ten take under 0.15%. Source material: naive CD4+ T cells sorted from blood. Subset indicated: CD45RA+ positively selected. The receptors originated from a man aged 18 to 30 in good health.

The V call is TRBV6-5, the J call TRBJ2-7, with D perhaps matching TRBD1 (5 bases). Between the trimmed V and J ends, which lost 0 bases and 4 bases, there was a span of 10 bases. The germline V gene encodes CDR1 MNHEY and CDR2 SVGAGI. The CDR3 is 14 amino acids. CDR3 sequence (DNA): TGTGCCAGCAGTTACTCCGGACACCGTTACGAGCAGTACTTC. Amino acid sequence: CASSYSGHRYEQYF.

This chain connects TRBV29-1 to TRBJ2-1; D gene unclear. This CDR3 spans 13 amino acids. The germline V gene has CDR1 SQVTM and CDR2 ANQGSEA. CDR3 nucleotides: TGCAGGGAAAGGCCCATTCTCTACAATGAGCAGTTCTTC. The encoded protein is CRERPILYNEQFF.

The chain joins TRBV10-3 to TRBJ2-7; the D gene is possibly TRBD2 (8 bases). Germline lookup yields CDR1 ENHRY and CDR2 SYGVKD. This CDR3 comprises 13 residues. The ends were cut back, 10 bases at V and 7 bases at J, with 20 bases in the middle. The CDR3 reads CASGRGDSGEQYF. CDR3 in DNA: TGTGCCAGCGGGCGGGGGGACAGCGGGGAGCAGTACTTC.

The chain couples TRBV6-5 to TRBJ2-5; 8 positions match TRBD1. V dropped 11 bases and J dropped 4; count of bases not matched to a gene: 12. The CDR3 extends over 14 amino acids. Germline V CDR1 and CDR2: MNHEY, SVGAGI. The CDR3 loop is CAVQSRGPGETQYF. CDR3 bases: TGTGCCGTCCAATCCAGGGGGCCCGGAGAGACCCAGTACTTC.

The genes are TRBV29-1 and TRBJ1-4; TRBD1 matches at 8 bases. The V and J ends lost 4 bases and 0 bases, in that order; junction bases with no gene match: 4. Germline V gene sequence: CDR1 SQVTM, CDR2 ANQGSEA. CDR3 length: 15 residues. Here the CDR3 reads CSVGDRSATNEKLFF. The CDR3 region has the DNA TGCAGCGTTGGGGACAGGAGTGCAACTAATGAAAAACTGTTTTTT.

The CDR3, as DNA: TGTGCCAGCAGCAATACCCGGGTCTTAGTATTTAACTATGGCTACACCTTC. It codes for CASSNTRVLVFNYGYTF. The chain recombines TRBV21-1 with TRBJ1-2. TRBV21-1 constitutes a pseudogene. This CDR3 comprises 17 residues.

This clone was counted a single time. V gene TRBV18 combines with J gene TRBJ2-7; the match to TRBD2 covers 7 bases. J was trimmed by 6 bases and V by 3 bases; bases with no gene match: 8. Germline assignment: CDR1 KGHSH and CDR2 LQKENI. This CDR3 has 14 residues. CDR3 coding DNA: TGTGCCAGCTCACCCCATCCCGGGGGGAGCGAGCAGTACTTC. This codes for CASSPHPGGSEQYF.

The rearrangement uses TRBV9 and TRBJ1-5; D gene uncertain. There are 12 residues in the CDR3. With 4 bases removed from V and 1 base from J, the gap between germline ends came to 3 bases. Germline values: CDR1 SGDLS, CDR2 YYNGEE. This CDR3 is CASSRSNQPQHF. Written as DNA, the CDR3 is TGTGCCAGCAGCCGCAGCAATCAGCCCCAGCATTTT.

This sequence joins TRBV6-1 and TRBJ2-5, with D possibly being TRBD1 or TRBD2 (5 bases each). The CDR3 is 14 residues long. Trimming pared 4 bases from V and 2 bases from J, leaving 11 bases between. CDR1 is MNHNS and CDR2 is SASEGT in the germline V gene. CDR3 in amino acids: CASSVGVGQETQYF. The CDR3 coding sequence is TGTGCCAGCAGTGTGGGGGTTGGGCAAGAGACCCAGTACTTC.

The CDR3 loop is CASSFREQTEAFF. The CDR3 DNA reads TGTGCCAGCAGCTTTCGGGAACAGACTGAAGCTTTCTTT. The chain combines TRBV7-9 with TRBJ1-1; D remains unclear. CDR1 is SEHNR, CDR2 FQNEAQ, per germline (reference sequence). V gave up 3 bases and J gave up 5 bases, with 10 bases separating them. The CDR3 has 13 amino acids.

The J gene is TRBJ2-2, the V gene TRBV29-1; D not resolved. CDR3 size: 11 residues. The germline V gene has CDR1 SQVTM and CDR2 ANQGSEA. Between the trimmed V and J ends, which lost 6 bases and 1 base, there was a span of 3 bases. The CDR3, as DNA: TGCAGCGTCCAGAACACCGGGGAGCTGTTTTTT. Translation gives CSVQNTGELFF.

The chain recombines TRBV5-1 with TRBJ2-1; 11 positions agree with TRBD2. Trimming cost V 4 bases and J 8 bases; bases outside gene matches: 11. Germline CDR1 is SGHRS and CDR2 is YFSETQ. The CDR3 loop spans 16 amino acids. CDR3 bases: TGCGCCAGCAGCGTCCCCACTAGCGGGAGCGTAGATGAGCAGTTCTTC. Encoded protein: CASSVPTSGSVDEQFF.

The J gene is TRBJ2-7, the V gene TRBV5-1; a weak D match, TRBD1 (6 bases). Germline V gives CDR1 SGHRS, CDR2 YFSETQ. This CDR3 comprises 14 residues. V was trimmed by 6 bases and J by 5 bases, leaving 18 bases between them. The CDR3: CASNPDQRTDEQYF. Here the CDR3 DNA reads TGCGCCAGCAATCCGGATCAGAGGACAGACGAGCAGTACTTC.

The chain links TRBV5-4 to TRBJ2-3; 11 positions match TRBD2. The germline CDR1 and CDR2 sequences are SGHNT and YYREEE (reference sequence). The length of the CDR3 is 17 residues. The trim removed 5 bases at V and 6 bases at J, leaving 14 bases unmatched. The CDR3, as DNA: TGTGCCAGCAGGGGGGGTTTGGGGACTAGCGGATCGGATACGCAGTATTTT. This gives the protein CASRGGLGTSGSDTQYF.

The CDR3 protein is CASSESGINEKLFF. For the CDR3, the DNA is TGTGCCAGCAGTGAATCAGGGATTAATGAAAAACTGTTTTTT. The rearrangement joins TRBV25-1 to TRBJ1-4; weak D call: TRBD1 (5 bases). The V gene lost 1 base and the J gene lost 4 bases, with 7 bases spanning the gap. The CDR3 contains 14 residues. The germline gives CDR1 MGHDK, CDR2 SYGVNS.

The J gene is TRBJ1-3, the V gene TRBV5-1; D uncertain. CDR3 length equals 13 residues. The V gene lost 4 bases and the J gene lost 0 bases, with 5 bases spanning the gap. CDR1 and CDR2 from the germline V gene are SGHRS and YFSETQ. The CDR3 spells CASSAPSGNTIYF. As DNA, the CDR3 is TGCGCCAGCAGCGCCCCCTCTGGAAACACCATATATTTT.

This clone was seen a single time. J is TRBJ2-7 and V is TRBV5-4, with TRBD1 matching over 10 bases. CDR3 length: 16 residues. CDR1 and CDR2 from the germline V gene are SGHNT and YYREEE (reference sequence). The trim removed 5 bases at V and 1 base at J, leaving 9 bases unmatched. This CDR3 reads CASSSRGTGVSYEQYF. Here the CDR3 DNA reads TGTGCCAGCAGTTCCCGTGGGACAGGGGTTTCCTACGAGCAGTACTTC. The full variable domain, completed using reference TRBV5-4 and TRBJ2-7, is ETGVTQSPTHLIKTRGQQVTLRCSSQSGHNTVSWYQQALGQGPQFIFQYYREEENGRGNFPPRFSGLQFPNYSSELNVNALELDDSALYLCASSSRGTGVSYEQYFGPGTRLTVT.

The chain recombines TRBV18 with TRBJ1-3; no clear D. Trimming took 2 bases from V and 0 from J, leaving 11 bases between them. This CDR3 has 16 amino acids. The germline V gene has CDR1 KGHSH and CDR2 LQKENI. This CDR3 reads CASSPTQATSGNTIYF. The CDR3 region has the DNA TGTGCCAGCTCACCAACCCAGGCCACCTCTGGAAACACCATATATTTT.

J is TRBJ1-6 and V is TRBV6-1; unclear D gene. Germline V lookup: CDR1 MNHNS, CDR2 SASEGT. The CDR3 extends over 12 amino acids. V shed 5 bases and J shed 10 bases, with 9 bases lying between them. In nucleotides, the CDR3 is TGTGCCAGCAGTTTGTCCGAATCACCCCTCCACTTT. Protein product: CASSLSESPLHF.

The chain uses TRBV19 and TRBJ2-7; a weak D match, TRBD2 (6 bases). V was shortened by 5 bases and J by 2 bases, with 13 bases between the two germline ends. This CDR3 contains 14 residues. Germline CDR1 LNHDA, CDR2 SQIVND (reference sequence). As DNA, the CDR3 is TGTGCCAGTAGTCCCAGAGAGCGGGCCTACGAGCAGTACTTC. The encoded protein is CASSPRERAYEQYF.